This T cell receptor (beta chain) is drawn from a study of graft-versus-host responses after intestinal transplantation. Across the whole study: Recipients were all induced with anti-thymocyte globulin, then given tacrolimus and steroids for around three years.

Using immunoSEQ multiplex PCR, the repertoire was profiled, and TCRdb retains in-frame clones only, with some absent. Seen here are 120,000 or so clones, about 94% observed once, and the top ten hold roughly 0.5%. On this clone: The antigen is undetermined.

The sequences come from unstimulated CD8+ T cells sorted from spleen or lymph node cells, collected before intestinal transplant. The clonotype comes from a human donor who received an intestinal transplant.

The CDR3 bases are TGCGCCAGCAGCGTGACAGGGGGCAATGAGCAGTTCTTC. Its translation: CASSVTGGNEQFF. The chain couples TRBV10-1 to TRBJ2-1; 9 positions match TRBD1. V lost 6 bases, J lost 6 bases, and 3 bases stayed unmatched. Germline loops: CDR1 WNHNN, CDR2 SYGVQD (reference sequence). CDR3 length: 13 amino acids.